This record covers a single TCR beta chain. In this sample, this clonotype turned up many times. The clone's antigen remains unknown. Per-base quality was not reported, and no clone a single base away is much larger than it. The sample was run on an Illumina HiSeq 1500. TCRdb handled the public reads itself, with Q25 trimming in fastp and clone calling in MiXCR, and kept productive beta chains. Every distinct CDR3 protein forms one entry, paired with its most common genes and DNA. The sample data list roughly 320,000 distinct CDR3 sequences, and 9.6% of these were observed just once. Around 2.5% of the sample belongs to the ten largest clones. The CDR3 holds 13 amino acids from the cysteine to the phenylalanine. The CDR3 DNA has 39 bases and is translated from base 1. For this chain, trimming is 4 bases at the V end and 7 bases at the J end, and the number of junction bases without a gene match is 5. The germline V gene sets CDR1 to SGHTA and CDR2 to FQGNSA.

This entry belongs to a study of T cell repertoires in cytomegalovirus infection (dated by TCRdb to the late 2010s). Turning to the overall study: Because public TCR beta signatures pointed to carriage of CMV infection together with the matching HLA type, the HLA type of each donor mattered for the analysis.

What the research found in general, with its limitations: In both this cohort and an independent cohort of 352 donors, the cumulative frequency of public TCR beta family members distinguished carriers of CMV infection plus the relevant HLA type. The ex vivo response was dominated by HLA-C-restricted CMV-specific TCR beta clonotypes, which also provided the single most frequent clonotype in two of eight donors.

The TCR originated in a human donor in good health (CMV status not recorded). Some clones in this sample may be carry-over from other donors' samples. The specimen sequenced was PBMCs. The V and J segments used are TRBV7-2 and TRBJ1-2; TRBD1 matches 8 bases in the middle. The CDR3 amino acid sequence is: CASSWTGIFGYTF. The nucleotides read TGTGCCAGCAGCTGGACAGGGATCTTTGGCTACACCTTC.